This entry features one T cell receptor beta chain sequence. What it binds is not known. CD4+ cells and CD8+ cells were each obtained through positive magnetic bead selection, and their purity was assessed by flow cytometry. TCRdb's table, derived via immunoSEQ multiplex PCR, lists solely in-frame clones and lacks some. This table has 35,000 to 45,000 clones, 84% appearing once. This sample was taken from a study of somatic mutations in cytotoxic T cells in rheumatoid arthritis. Study conclusions and caveats: Levels of CD8+ T-cell clonality in rheumatoid arthritis patients were statistically indistinguishable from those seen in age-matched healthy controls, with no significant difference.

This CDR3 comprises 16 residues. The V segment lost 6 bases and the J segment 7 bases; nucleotides outside the gene matches: 13. The germline CDR1 and CDR2 sequences are MGHDK and SYGVNS. Input material: CD8+ T cells sorted from blood. The chain employs TRBV25-1 and TRBJ2-2; 8 bases map to TRBD1. The receptor's source is a man aged 40-55 years in good health. The CDR3, as DNA: TGTGCCAGCAGACATATCGACAGGGGAGTTGACGGGGAGCTGTTTTTT. Protein: CASRHIDRGVDGELFF. Filled out from reference TRBV25-1 and TRBJ2-2, the complete variable domain reads EADIYQTPRYLVIGTGKKITLECSQTMGHDKMYWYQQDPGMELHLIHYSYGVNSTEKGDLSSESTVSRIRTEHFPLTLESARPSHTSQYLCASRHIDRGVDGELFFGEGSRLTVL.